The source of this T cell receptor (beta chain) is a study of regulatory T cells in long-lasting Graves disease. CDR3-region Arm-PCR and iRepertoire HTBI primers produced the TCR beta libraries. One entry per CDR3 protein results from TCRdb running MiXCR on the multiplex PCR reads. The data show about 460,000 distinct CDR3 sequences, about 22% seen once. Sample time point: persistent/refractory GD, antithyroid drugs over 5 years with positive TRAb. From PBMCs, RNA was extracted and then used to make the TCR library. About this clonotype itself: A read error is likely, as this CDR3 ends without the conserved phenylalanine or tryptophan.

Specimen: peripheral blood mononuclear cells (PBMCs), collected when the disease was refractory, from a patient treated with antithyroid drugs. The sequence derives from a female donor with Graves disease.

CDR3 protein: CAWIMEVGTEAFL. CDR3 in DNA: TGTGCCTGGATCATGGAGGTGGGGACTGAAGCTTTCCTT. V gene TRBV30 combines with J gene TRBJ1-1, with D hard to call. CDR1 is GTSNPN and CDR2 is SVGIG in the germline V gene (reference sequence). The CDR3 runs to 13 residues. Deletions cut 4 bases from V and 5 bases from J, with 14 bases between.